This TCR beta chain was obtained from a study of blood T cell repertoires in COVID-19. Study-wide context: PBMCs, B-cell-depleted T cells, or T cells provided the cDNA or gDNA that made up the material.

Trimming stripped 3 bases from V and 7 bases from J, with 19 bases between. Germline CDR1 and CDR2: DFQATT and SNEGSKA (reference sequence). This CDR3 is 14 amino acids long. Original data processing: Nucleated cell number was recorded as an estimate derived from reference gene primer amplification. Repertoires were generated with immunoSEQ multiplex PCR, while TCRdb's copy carries only in-frame clones and drops some. Clone size and the V and J calls come from that table; the DNA yielded D and trimming. The sample lists 310,000 or so clones, more than 75% occurring once. This clone was found a few times.

This chain links TRBV20-1 with TRBJ2-7; D gene unclear. The sequenced sample consisted of peripheral blood. The receptor was isolated from a woman aged 45-60 years with acute or convalescent COVID-19. CDR3 in amino acids: CSASVGFPFLEQYF. The CDR3 DNA is TGCAGTGCTAGTGTTGGCTTTCCATTCCTGGAGCAGTACTTC.